Detailed here is one T cell receptor (beta chain). The antigen is undetermined. This sample was taken from a study of PD-L1 blockade in urothelial cancer. Notes on the study in general: Pretreatment peripheral blood TCR clonality that fell below the median predicted better survival among the patients studied. Stronger expansion of tumor-associated clones in blood at 3 weeks distinguished durable-benefit patients.

Each PCR contained spiked-in synthetic TCR analog templates. Clones were read by immunoSEQ multiplex PCR, and TCRdb kept only the in-frame ones, dropping some. The sample has tens of thousands of clones, over 80% seen once. Germline-derived CDR1 and CDR2 are SNHLY and FYNNEI. The V end lost 7 bases, the J end lost 3 bases, and 7 bases lay between the germline ends. This CDR3 is 11 amino acids long. Urothelial carcinoma, locally advanced or metastatic, affected the patients. Sequenced material: PBMCs, taken around atezolizumab (anti-PD-L1) treatment. The chain employs TRBV2 and TRBJ2-7; the D is unclear. This clonotype was obtained from a man between 70 and 80 years old with urothelial cancer. CDR3 loop: CASTLLYEQYF. CDR3 in DNA: TGTGCCAGCACCTTACTCTACGAGCAGTACTTC.